One and the same sample provided the 28 T cell receptor beta chains below, sequenced in a study of cytomegalovirus exposure and HLA in healthy donors. PCR employed 60 Vbeta and 13 Jbeta primers. Clones were read by immunoSEQ multiplex PCR, and TCRdb kept only the in-frame ones, dropping some. The sample lists about 190,000 clones; around 81% were seen once. The sequencing sample was made of PBMCs. The receptors were sampled from a man younger than 35 in good health and CMV-seronegative.

The DNA of the CDR3 is TGTGCCAGCAGCTCGGACGCGGGTCCTAATCAGCCCCAGCATTTT. It yields the protein CASSSDAGPNQPQHF. The rearrangement uses TRBV5-8 and TRBJ1-5; D not resolved. This CDR3 comprises 15 residues. V was clipped by 3 bases and J by 4 bases, with 14 bases between them. From germline, CDR1 is SGHTS and CDR2 YDEGEE.

This CDR3 reads CASSLDVGAGAEQYF. The CDR3 region has the DNA TGCGCCAGCAGCTTGGACGTCGGGGCGGGGGCCGAGCAGTACTTC. The chain has TRBV5-1 and TRBJ2-7; D possibly corresponds to TRBD2 (7 bases). Per germline, CDR1 SGHRS and CDR2 YFSETQ. The CDR3 is 15 amino acids. V was cut by 0 bases and J by 6 bases, with 16 bases left in between.

The gene calls are TRBV6-5 and TRBJ2-5, with 12 bases lining up with TRBD1. Germline CDR1 reads MNHEY; CDR2 reads SVGAGI. V was pared by 8 bases and J by 1 base, with 5 bases of the junction left unmatched. The CDR3 length is 15 residues. CDR3 residues: CASGTGQGAQETQYF. CDR3 DNA: TGTGCCAGCGGAACGGGACAGGGGGCCCAAGAGACCCAGTACTTC.

The V and J genes are TRBV5-4 and TRBJ2-1; a possible D gene is TRBD1 (5 bases). Germline CDR1 is SGHNT and CDR2 is YYREEE (reference sequence). The V and J ends lost 0 bases and 0 bases respectively, with 10 bases between them. The CDR3 is 16 amino acids. CDR3: CASSLGRASSYNEQFF. DNA of the CDR3: TGTGCCAGCAGCTTGGGCAGGGCTAGCTCCTACAATGAGCAGTTCTTC.

The chain has TRBV11-2 and TRBJ1-1; D may be TRBD1 (5 bases). The germline CDR1 and CDR2 sequences are SGHAT and FQNNGV. Trimming cost V 5 bases and J 4 bases, with 17 bases left between them. The CDR3 is made up of 15 amino acids. CDR3 amino acids: CASSRVGDSGTEAFF. The DNA of the CDR3 is TGTGCCAGCAGCCGTGTAGGGGATAGCGGCACTGAAGCTTTCTTT.

The rearrangement joins TRBV29-1 to TRBJ2-1, with D maybe TRBD2 (5 bases). The CDR3 covers 15 residues. CDR1 is SQVTM, CDR2 ANQGSEA, per germline. Between the trimmed V and J ends, which lost 7 bases and 0 bases, there was a span of 16 bases. The CDR3 DNA reads TGCAGCGCTGGAGAGCGGAAGAGCTCCTACAATGAGCAGTTCTTC. Translation gives CSAGERKSSYNEQFF.

The chain combines TRBV7-3 with TRBJ2-2, with D maybe TRBD2 (6 bases). The CDR3 length is 12 residues. With 8 bases removed from V and 7 bases from J, the gap between germline ends came to 11 bases. Germline V gene lookup returns CDR1 SGHTA and CDR2 FQGTGA. DNA of the CDR3: TGTGCCAGCCGGGGACTGCGCGGGGAGCTGTTTTTT. Translation: CASRGLRGELFF.

This rearrangement joins TRBV10-3 to TRBJ2-7; no reliable D call. Germline V CDR1 and CDR2: ENHRY, SYGVKD. The germline V and J ends were trimmed by 4 bases and 1 base, with 2 bases remaining between them. The CDR3 is 11 residues long. This CDR3 reads CAISASYEQYF. CDR3 nucleotide sequence: TGTGCCATCAGTGCTTCCTACGAGCAGTACTTC.

This CDR3 is CASSLAGGPDEQYF. The CDR3 coding sequence is TGTGCCAGCAGCTTAGCGGGGGGGCCTGACGAGCAGTACTTC. The rearrangement links TRBV11-2 to TRBJ2-7; 8 bases map to TRBD2. The CDR3 sequence is 14 residues long. V lost 1 base, J lost 5 bases, and 4 bases stayed unmatched. The V gene's germline CDR1 is SGHAT and CDR2 FQNNGV. Variable domain in full (rest from reference TRBV11-2 and TRBJ2-7): EAGVAQSPRYKIIEKRQSVAFWCNPISGHATLYWYQQILGQGPKLLIQFQNNGVVDDSQLPKDRFSAERLKGVDSTLKIQPAKLEDSAVYLCASSLAGGPDEQYFGPGTRLTVT.

This rearrangement joins TRBV18 to TRBJ2-2; D is unclear. The V end lost 3 bases, the J end lost 7 bases, and 6 bases lay between the germline ends. Germline V gene lookup returns CDR1 KGHSH and CDR2 LQKENI. The CDR3 is made up of 12 amino acids. CDR3 nucleotides: TGTGCCAGCTCACCTCTAGTCGGGGAGCTGTTTTTT. It translates to CASSPLVGELFF.

This chain links TRBV15 with TRBJ2-5; maybe TRBD1 (8 bases). Germline lookup yields CDR1 LNHNV and CDR2 YYDKDF (reference sequence). Trimming pared 4 bases from V and 5 bases from J, leaving 14 bases between. The CDR3 runs 14 residues. Here the CDR3 reads CATSNRGGAETQYF. CDR3 sequence (DNA): TGTGCCACCAGCAACAGGGGGGGCGCGGAGACCCAGTACTTC. The whole variable domain, filled in from reference TRBV15 and TRBJ2-5, reads DAMVIQNPRYQVTQFGKPVTLSCSQTLNHNVMYWYQQKSSQAPKLLFHYYDKDFNNEADTPDNFQSRRPNTSFCFLDIRSPGLGDTAMYLCATSNRGGAETQYFGPGTRLLVL.

This clone was detected a few times. This chain connects TRBV5-4 to TRBJ2-4, with 12 bases identical to TRBD2. V was clipped by 4 bases and J by 6 bases; unmatched bases: 5. The CDR3 consists of 15 residues. Germline values: CDR1 SGHNT, CDR2 YYREEE (reference sequence). CDR3 sequence (DNA): TGTGCCAGCAGCCCTAGCGGGGGGGCAGGAAACATTCAGTACTTC. This sequence encodes CASSPSGGAGNIQYF. The variable domain in full, completed from reference TRBV5-4 and TRBJ2-4, reads ETGVTQSPTHLIKTRGQQVTLRCSSQSGHNTVSWYQQALGQGPQFIFQYYREEENGRGNFPPRFSGLQFPNYSSELNVNALELDDSALYLCASSPSGGAGNIQYFGAGTRLSVL.

This clone was picked up one time. J is TRBJ1-5 and V is TRBV6-5; tentative D call: TRBD1 (5 bases). Per germline, CDR1 MNHEY and CDR2 SVGAGI. Trimming shortened V by 2 bases and J by 6 bases, and 8 bases separated the two germline ends. The CDR3 is 13 residues long. The CDR3 sequence is CASSYGGGQPQHF. CDR3 coding DNA: TGTGCCAGCAGTTACGGGGGGGGTCAGCCCCAGCATTTT.

V usage is TRBV30 and J usage is TRBJ2-5; maybe TRBD2 (5 bases). There are 11 residues in the CDR3. Germline lookup yields CDR1 GTSNPN and CDR2 SVGIG (reference sequence). Trimming took 4 bases from V and 7 from J, leaving 10 bases between them. The CDR3 is CAWTAAATQYF. The CDR3 nucleotides are TGTGCCTGGACAGCGGCTGCGACCCAGTACTTC.

This chain uses TRBV15 with TRBJ2-7; possible D gene TRBD1, 6 bases. CDR1 is LNHNV, CDR2 YYDKDF, per germline (reference sequence). The CDR3 runs 15 residues. Deletions cut 2 bases from V and 4 bases from J, with 15 bases between. CDR3 nucleotides: TGTGCCACCAGCAGACTGGGAGACAGGCCATACGAGCAGTACTTC. Translation gives CATSRLGDRPYEQYF.

For the CDR3, the DNA is TGTGCCAGCAGCTTACAAACAGGGGGCCCCCAAGAGACCCAGTACTTC. It is translated as CASSLQTGGPQETQYF. This chain links TRBV7-2 with TRBJ2-5, with 9 bases identical to TRBD1. The germline V gene has CDR1 SGHTA and CDR2 FQGNSA. The CDR3 contains 16 residues. V trimming: 2 bases; J trimming: 1 base; junction bases outside the gene matches: 5. The whole variable domain, filled in from reference TRBV7-2 and TRBJ2-5, reads GAGVSQSPSNKVTEKGKDVELRCDPISGHTALYWYRQSLGQGLEFLIYFQGNSAPDKSGLPSDRFSAERTGGSVSTLTIQRTQQEDSAVYLCASSLQTGGPQETQYFGPGTRLLVL.

The chain is built from TRBV11-2 and TRBJ2-5; the match to TRBD2 covers 8 bases. J was trimmed by 4 bases and V by 2 bases; bases with no gene match: 15. This CDR3 is built from 18 residues. Germline loops: CDR1 SGHAT, CDR2 FQNNGV. CDR3 sequence reads: CASSLSLLAGPRAETQYF. In nucleotides, the CDR3 is TGTGCCAGCAGCTTATCATTGTTAGCGGGACCCCGCGCAGAGACCCAGTACTTC.

This sequence joins TRBV15 and TRBJ2-4; TRBD2 matches at 8 bases. The CDR3 totals 13 residues. In germline, CDR1 is LNHNV, CDR2 YYDKDF (reference sequence). With V trimmed by 8 bases and J by 5 bases, 5 bases remained unmatched. CDR3 nucleotide sequence: TGTGCCACCGGAGTCGGGGGGGAAAACATTCAGTACTTC. Residues: CATGVGGENIQYF.

J is TRBJ1-1 and V is TRBV5-1, with 8 nucleotides matching TRBD1. With V trimmed by 4 bases and J by 3 bases, 5 bases remained unmatched. Germline V gives CDR1 SGHRS, CDR2 YFSETQ. The CDR3 is made up of 14 amino acids. The CDR3 here is CASSRGQGHTEAFF. The CDR3 nucleotides read TGCGCCAGCAGCCGAGGACAGGGACACACTGAAGCTTTCTTT.

J is TRBJ2-1 and V is TRBV28; 7 bases are shared with TRBD1. The V gene's germline CDR1 is MDHEN and CDR2 SYDVKM. With 5 bases clipped from V and 0 bases from J, the junction kept 10 bases outside the gene matches. This CDR3 spans 17 amino acids. CDR3 protein: CASSTQRQGLSYNEQFF. The CDR3 nucleotides read TGTGCCAGCAGTACCCAACGACAGGGCCTCTCCTACAATGAGCAGTTCTTC.

The chain employs TRBV5-1 and TRBJ2-1; 11 bases line up with TRBD2. With V trimmed by 4 bases and J by 8 bases, 11 bases remained unmatched. The length of the CDR3 is 16 residues. Per germline, CDR1 SGHRS and CDR2 YFSETQ. The CDR3 sequence is CASSLIAGGPVYEQFF. For the CDR3, the DNA is TGCGCCAGCAGCCTAATAGCGGGAGGGCCTGTATATGAGCAGTTCTTC.

This clone has only one observation. This chain links TRBV5-6 with TRBJ2-1; 11 bases match TRBD1. This CDR3 has 16 amino acids. The germline gives CDR1 SGHDT, CDR2 YYEEEE. After removal of 7 bases from V and 3 bases from J, the junction contained 9 bases not matched to a gene. CDR3 residues: CASRTGGAYGYNEQFF. CDR3 bases: TGTGCCAGCCGGACAGGGGGCGCGTACGGCTACAATGAGCAGTTCTTC.

This clone was seen a single time. The CDR3 protein is CAWSSSSSYEQYF. As DNA, the CDR3 is TGTGCCTGGAGTTCGTCTAGCTCCTACGAGCAGTACTTC. V usage is TRBV30 and J usage is TRBJ2-7; D call uncertain. This CDR3 has 13 residues. The germline V gene has CDR1 GTSNPN and CDR2 SVGIG (reference sequence). The germline V and J ends were trimmed by 2 bases and 0 bases, with 8 bases remaining between them.

The J gene is TRBJ1-2, the V gene TRBV28, with a tentative D call TRBD1 (5 bases). Looked up from germline, CDR1 is MDHEN and CDR2 is SYDVKM. The CDR3 totals 15 residues. Between the trimmed V and J ends, which lost 4 bases and 2 bases, there was a span of 14 bases. The CDR3 loop is CASSSWSGGNYGYTF. The CDR3 bases are TGTGCCAGCAGTTCCTGGTCGGGGGGAAACTATGGCTACACCTTC.

This chain joins TRBV5-8 and TRBJ1-1; D remains ambiguous. The length of the CDR3 is 14 residues. The germline V and J ends were trimmed by 0 bases and 5 bases, with 11 bases remaining between them. Germline-derived CDR1 and CDR2 are SGHTS and YDEGEE. This CDR3 is CASSLERWRTEAFF. In DNA, the CDR3 is TGTGCCAGCAGCTTGGAAAGGTGGAGGACTGAAGCTTTCTTT.

V is TRBV19 and J is TRBJ2-3; 7 bases map to TRBD2. The CDR3 loop spans 19 amino acids. Looked up from germline, CDR1 is LNHDA and CDR2 is SQIVND (reference sequence). With V trimmed by 1 base and J by 4 bases, 17 bases remained unmatched. Here the CDR3 DNA reads TGTGCCAGTAGTATAGTGGGAGCGGGACCATCAGAGGGCCCAGATACGCAGTATTTT. Its translation: CASSIVGAGPSEGPDTQYF.

V and J are TRBV7-9 and TRBJ2-3, with 10 bases matching TRBD1. The J segment lost 4 bases and the V segment lost 1 base, leaving 5 bases of the junction unmatched. This CDR3 is 16 amino acids long. The germline V gene has CDR1 SEHNR and CDR2 FQNEAQ (reference sequence). CDR3 DNA sequence: TGTGCCAGCAGCTTAGTGGGGACAGGGGTCGCAGATACGCAGTATTTT. Translating it yields CASSLVGTGVADTQYF.

The chain employs TRBV7-9 and TRBJ2-2; TRBD2 agrees at 7 bases. This CDR3 has 15 amino acids. The junction had 7 bases not matched to a gene; V was cut back by 4 bases and J by 5 bases. CDR1 and CDR2 (germline): SEHNR, FQNEAQ (reference sequence). The CDR3 protein is CASSSLGGRTGELFF. The DNA for the CDR3 is TGTGCCAGCAGCTCCCTAGGCGGGAGAACCGGGGAGCTGTTTTTT.